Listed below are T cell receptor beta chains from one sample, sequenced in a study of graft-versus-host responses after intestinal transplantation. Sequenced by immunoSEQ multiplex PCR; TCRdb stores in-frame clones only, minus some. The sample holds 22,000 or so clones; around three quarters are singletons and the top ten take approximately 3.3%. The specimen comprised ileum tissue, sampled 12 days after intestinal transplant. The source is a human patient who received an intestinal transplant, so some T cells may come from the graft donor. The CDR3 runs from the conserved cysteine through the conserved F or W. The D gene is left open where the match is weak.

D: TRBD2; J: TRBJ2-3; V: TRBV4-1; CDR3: CASSQLRGAGGRTDTQYF
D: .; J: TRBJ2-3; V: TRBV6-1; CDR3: CASSVRDSTDTQYF
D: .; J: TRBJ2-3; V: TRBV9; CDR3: CASSPPGITDTQYF
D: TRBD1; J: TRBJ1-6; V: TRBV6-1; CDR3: CASSPGQDLHF
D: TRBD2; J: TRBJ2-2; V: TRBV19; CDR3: CASSLYSGRPGELFF
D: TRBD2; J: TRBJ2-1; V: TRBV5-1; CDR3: CASSLGLAPYNEQFF
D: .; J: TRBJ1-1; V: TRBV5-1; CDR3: CASSLVEFSTEAFF
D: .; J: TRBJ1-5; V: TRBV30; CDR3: CAWSVLGAGQPQHF
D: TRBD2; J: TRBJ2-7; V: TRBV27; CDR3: CASGTSVLYEQYF
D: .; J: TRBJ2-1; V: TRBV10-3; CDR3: CAISISGNEQFF
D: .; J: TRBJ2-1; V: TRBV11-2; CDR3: CASSQAYNEQFF
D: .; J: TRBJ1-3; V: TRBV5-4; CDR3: CASSLEAGAGNTIYF
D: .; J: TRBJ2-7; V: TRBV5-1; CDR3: CASSSAGRTGWEQYF
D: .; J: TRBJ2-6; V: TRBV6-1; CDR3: CASSEAQGGANVLTF
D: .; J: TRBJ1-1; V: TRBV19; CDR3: CASHTTGLNTEAFF
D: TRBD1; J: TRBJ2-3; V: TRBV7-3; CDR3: CASSLTGLEDTQYF
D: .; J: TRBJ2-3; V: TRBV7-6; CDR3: CASSFAGGPGDTQYF
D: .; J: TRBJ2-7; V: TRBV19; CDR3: CASSIFQGSYEQYF
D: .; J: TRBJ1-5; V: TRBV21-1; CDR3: CASSQGARGNQPQHF
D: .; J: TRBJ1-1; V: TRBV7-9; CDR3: CATISSGDAEAFF